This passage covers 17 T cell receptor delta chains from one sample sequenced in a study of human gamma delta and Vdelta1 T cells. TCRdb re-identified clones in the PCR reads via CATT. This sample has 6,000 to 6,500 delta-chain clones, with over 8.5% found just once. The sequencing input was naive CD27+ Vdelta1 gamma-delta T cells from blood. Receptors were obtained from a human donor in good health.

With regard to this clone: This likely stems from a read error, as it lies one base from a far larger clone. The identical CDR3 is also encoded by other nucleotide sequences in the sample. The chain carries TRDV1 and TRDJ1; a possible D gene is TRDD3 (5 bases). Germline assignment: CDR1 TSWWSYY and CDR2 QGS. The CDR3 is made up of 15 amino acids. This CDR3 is CALGERRRITDKLIF. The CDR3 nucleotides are TGCGCTCTTGGGGAAAGAAGAAGGATCACCGATAAACTCATCTTT.

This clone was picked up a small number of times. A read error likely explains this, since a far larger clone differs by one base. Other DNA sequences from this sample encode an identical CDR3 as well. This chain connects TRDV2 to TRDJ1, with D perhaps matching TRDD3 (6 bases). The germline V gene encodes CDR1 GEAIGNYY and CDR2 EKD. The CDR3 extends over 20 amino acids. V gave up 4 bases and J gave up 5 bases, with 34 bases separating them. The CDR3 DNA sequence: TGTGCCTGTGAAAGCCTACGCACCAAGCTACAAGGGGGACTTTCAGATAAACTCATCTTT. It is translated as CACESLRTKLQGGLSDKLIF.

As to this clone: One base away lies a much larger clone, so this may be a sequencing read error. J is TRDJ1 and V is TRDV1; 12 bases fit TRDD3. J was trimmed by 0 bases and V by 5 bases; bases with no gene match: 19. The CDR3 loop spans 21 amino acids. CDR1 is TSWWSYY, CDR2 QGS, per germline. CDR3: CALGPQSFVRTGGYHTDKLIF. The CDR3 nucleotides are TGTGCTCTTGGGCCCCAGAGCTTCGTTCGTACTGGGGGATACCACACCGATAAACTCATCTTT.

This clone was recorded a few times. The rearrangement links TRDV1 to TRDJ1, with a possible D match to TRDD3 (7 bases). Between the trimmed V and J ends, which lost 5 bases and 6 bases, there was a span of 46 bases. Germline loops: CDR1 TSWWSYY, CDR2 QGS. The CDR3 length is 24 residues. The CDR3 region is CALGPRGPTNHPSLGGIPGNKLIF. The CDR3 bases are TGTGCTCTTGGGCCGAGGGGTCCTACTAATCACCCATCGCTGGGAGGGATACCGGGCAATAAACTCATCTTT.

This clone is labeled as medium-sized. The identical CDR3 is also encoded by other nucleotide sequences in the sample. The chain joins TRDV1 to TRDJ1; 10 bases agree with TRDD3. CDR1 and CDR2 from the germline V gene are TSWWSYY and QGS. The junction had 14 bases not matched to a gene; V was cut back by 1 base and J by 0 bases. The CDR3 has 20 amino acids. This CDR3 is CALGEQRGRGIRTYTDKLIF. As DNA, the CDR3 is TGTGCTCTTGGGGAACAAAGAGGTAGGGGGATACGTACTTACACCGATAAACTCATCTTT.

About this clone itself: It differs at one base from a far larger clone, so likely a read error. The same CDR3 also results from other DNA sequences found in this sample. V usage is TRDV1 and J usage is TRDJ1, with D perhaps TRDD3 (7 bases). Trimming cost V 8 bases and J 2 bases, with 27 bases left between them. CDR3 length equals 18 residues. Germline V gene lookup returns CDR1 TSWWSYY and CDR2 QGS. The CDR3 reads CALSSSRGYAIRTDKLIF. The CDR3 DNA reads TGTGCTCTTTCTTCCTCCAGAGGATACGCTATTAGAACCGATAAACTCATCTTT.

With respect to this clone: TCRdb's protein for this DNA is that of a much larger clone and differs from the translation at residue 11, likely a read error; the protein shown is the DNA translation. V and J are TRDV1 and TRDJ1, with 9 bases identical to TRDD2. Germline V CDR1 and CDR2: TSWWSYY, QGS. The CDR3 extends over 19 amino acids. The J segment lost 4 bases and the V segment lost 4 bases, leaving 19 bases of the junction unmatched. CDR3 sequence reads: CALGGLPTRTVGLGDKLIF. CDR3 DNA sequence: TGTGCTCTTGGGGGCCTTCCTACACGTACTGTGGGATTAGGCGATAAACTCATCTTT.

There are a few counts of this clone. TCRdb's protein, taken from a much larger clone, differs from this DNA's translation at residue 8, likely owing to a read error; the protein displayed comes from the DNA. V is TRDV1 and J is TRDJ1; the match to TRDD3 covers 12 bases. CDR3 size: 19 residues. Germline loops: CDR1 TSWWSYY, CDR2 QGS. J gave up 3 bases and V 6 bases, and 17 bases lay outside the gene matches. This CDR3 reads CALGEGALTGGYSPDKLIF. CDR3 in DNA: TGTGCTCTTGGAGAAGGGGCCCTTACTGGGGGATACAGCCCCGATAAACTCATCTTT.

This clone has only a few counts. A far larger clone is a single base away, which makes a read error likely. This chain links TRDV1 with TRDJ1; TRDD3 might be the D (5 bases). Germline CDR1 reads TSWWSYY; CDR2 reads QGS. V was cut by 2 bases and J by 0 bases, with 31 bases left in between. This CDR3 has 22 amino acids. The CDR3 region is CALGELGAVRAGGRGYTDKLIF. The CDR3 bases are TGTGCTCTTGGGGAATTGGGAGCGGTACGGGCTGGTGGAAGGGGGTACACCGATAAACTCATCTTT.

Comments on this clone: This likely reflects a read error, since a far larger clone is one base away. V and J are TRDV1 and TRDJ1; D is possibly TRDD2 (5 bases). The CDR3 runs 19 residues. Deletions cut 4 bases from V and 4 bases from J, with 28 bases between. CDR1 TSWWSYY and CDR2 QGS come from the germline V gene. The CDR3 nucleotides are TGTGCTCTTGGGGTTACCCACTTCCAACACCGGCTACGAGTCGATAAACTCATCTTT. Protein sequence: CALGVTHFQHRLRVDKLIF.

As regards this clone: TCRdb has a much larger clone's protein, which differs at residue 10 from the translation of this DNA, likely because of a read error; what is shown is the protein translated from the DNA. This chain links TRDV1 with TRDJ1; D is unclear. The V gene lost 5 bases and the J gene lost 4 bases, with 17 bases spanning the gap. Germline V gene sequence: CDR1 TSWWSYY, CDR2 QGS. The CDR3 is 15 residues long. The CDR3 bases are TGTGCTCTTGGGTCCCAGGGTCGGTACATCGATAAACTCATCTTT. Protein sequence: CALGSQGRYIDKLIF.

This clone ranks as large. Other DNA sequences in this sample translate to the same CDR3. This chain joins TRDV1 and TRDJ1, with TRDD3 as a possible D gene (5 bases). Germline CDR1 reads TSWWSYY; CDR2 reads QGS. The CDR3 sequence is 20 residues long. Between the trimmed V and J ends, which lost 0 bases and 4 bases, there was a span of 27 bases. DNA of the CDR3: TGTGCTCTTGGGGAACTAGGGACATACGTGGTGGCTCGGGGTATCGATAAACTCATCTTT. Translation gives CALGELGTYVVARGIDKLIF.

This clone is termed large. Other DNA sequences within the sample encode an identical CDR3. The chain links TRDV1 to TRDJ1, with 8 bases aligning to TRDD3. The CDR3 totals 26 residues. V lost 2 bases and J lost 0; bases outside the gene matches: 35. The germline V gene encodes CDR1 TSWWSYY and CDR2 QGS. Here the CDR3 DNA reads TGTGCTCTTGGGGAATTGGGGCCCGAGCCGAGGGATACGCGGTTCGGCCCGTTCCGGAACACCGATAAACTCATCTTT. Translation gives CALGELGPEPRDTRFGPFRNTDKLIF.

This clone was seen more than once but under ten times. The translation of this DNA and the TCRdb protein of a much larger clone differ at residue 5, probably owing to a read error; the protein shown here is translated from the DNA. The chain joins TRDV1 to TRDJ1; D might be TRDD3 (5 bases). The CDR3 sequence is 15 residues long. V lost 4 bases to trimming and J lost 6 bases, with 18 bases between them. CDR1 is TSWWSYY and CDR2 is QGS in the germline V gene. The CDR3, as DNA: TGTGCTCTTGGGGCAACTACCGGGGGCCCTCATAAACTCATCTTT. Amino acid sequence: CALGATTGGPHKLIF.

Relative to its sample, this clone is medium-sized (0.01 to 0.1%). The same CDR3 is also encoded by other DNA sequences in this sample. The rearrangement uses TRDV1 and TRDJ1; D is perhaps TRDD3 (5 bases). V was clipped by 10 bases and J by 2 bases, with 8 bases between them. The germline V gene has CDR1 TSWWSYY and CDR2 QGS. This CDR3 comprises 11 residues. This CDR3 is CARGITDKLIF. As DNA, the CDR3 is TGTGCTCGCGGGATTACCGATAAACTCATCTTT.

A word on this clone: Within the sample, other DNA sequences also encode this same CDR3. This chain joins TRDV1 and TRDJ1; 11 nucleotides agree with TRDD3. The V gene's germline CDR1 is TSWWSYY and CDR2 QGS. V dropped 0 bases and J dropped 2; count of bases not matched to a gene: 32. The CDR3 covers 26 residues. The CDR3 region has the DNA TGTGCTCTTGGGGAACTACCCCCCCACCACGGTACAACTGGGGGATATCGGCGGCGCATGACCGATAAACTCATCTTT. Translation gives CALGELPPHHGTTGGYRRRMTDKLIF.

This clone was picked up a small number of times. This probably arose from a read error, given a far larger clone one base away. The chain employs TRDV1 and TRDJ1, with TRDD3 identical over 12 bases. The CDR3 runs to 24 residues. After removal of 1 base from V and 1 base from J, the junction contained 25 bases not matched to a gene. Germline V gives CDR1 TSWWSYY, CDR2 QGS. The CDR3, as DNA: TGTGCTCTTGGGGAACCCAGGCCTTCCCGCCGGCACTGGGGGATACAGGGGGCCACCGATAAACTCATCTTT. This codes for CALGEPRPSRRHWGIQGATDKLIF.